The present T cell receptor (beta chain) was sequenced within a study of cytotoxic CD8 clonotypes in ibrutinib-treated CLL. CDR3 size: 15 residues. Germline V CDR1 and CDR2: MNHEY, SMNVEV (reference sequence). Trimming left V 3 bases short and J 6 bases short, with 15 bases between. Repertoires were generated with immunoSEQ multiplex PCR, while TCRdb's copy carries only in-frame clones and drops some. The data hold some 130,000 clones, with 80% to 90% observed a single time. This receptor was taken from a human donor with chronic lymphocytic leukemia. The V gene is TRBV27, the J gene TRBJ2-1, with TRBD1 as a possible D gene (5 bases). The sample here was PBMCs, taken after 24 months of ibrutinib treatment. The CDR3 nucleotides are TGTGCCAGCAGTTTCTGGCGATCAGGGTTCAATGAGCAGTTCTTC. Translation gives CASSFWRSGFNEQFF.